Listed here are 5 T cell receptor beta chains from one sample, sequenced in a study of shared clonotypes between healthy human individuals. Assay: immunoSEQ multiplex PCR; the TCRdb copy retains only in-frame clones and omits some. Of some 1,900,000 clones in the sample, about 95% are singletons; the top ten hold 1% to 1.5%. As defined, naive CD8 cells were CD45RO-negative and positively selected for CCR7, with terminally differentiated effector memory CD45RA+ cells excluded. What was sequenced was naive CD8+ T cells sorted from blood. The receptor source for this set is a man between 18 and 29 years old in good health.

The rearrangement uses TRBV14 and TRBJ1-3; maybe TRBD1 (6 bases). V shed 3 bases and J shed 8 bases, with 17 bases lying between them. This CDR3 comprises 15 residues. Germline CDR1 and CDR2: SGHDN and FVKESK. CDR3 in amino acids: CASSQDRASGDTIYF. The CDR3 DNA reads TGTGCCAGCAGCCAGGACCGCGCATCAGGGGACACCATATATTTT. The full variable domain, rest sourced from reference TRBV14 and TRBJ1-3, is EAGVTQFPSHSVIEKGQTVTLRCDPISGHDNLYWYRRVMGKEIKFLLHFVKESKQDESGMPNNRFLAERTGGTYSTLKVQPAELEDSGVYFCASSQDRASGDTIYFGEGSWLTVV.

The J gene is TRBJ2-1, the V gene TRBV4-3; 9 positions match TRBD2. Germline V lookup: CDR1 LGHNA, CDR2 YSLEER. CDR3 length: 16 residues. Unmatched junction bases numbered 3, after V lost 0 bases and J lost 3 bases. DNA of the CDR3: TGCGCCAGCAGCCAAGAACTAGCGGGCCACTACAATGAGCAGTTCTTC. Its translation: CASSQELAGHYNEQFF.

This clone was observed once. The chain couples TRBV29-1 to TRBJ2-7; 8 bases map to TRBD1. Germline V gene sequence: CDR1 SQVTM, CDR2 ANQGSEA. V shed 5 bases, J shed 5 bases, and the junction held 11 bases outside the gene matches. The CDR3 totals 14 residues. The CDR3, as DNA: TGCAGCGTTACCCCCAGGGGGCGCAGGGACGAGCAGTACTTC. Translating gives CSVTPRGRRDEQYF.

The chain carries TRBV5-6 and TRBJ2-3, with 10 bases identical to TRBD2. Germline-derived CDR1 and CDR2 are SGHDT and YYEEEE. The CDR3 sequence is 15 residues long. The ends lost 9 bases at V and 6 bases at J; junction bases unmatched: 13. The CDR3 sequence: CATREGLAEGDTQYF. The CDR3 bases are TGTGCCACCAGAGAAGGACTAGCGGAGGGGGATACGCAGTATTTT. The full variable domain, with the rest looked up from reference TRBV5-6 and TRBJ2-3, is DAGVTQSPTHLIKTRGQQVTLRCSPKSGHDTVSWYQQALGQGPQFIFQYYEEEERQRGNFPDRFSGHQFPNYSSELNVNALLLGDSALYLCATREGLAEGDTQYFGPGTRLTVL.

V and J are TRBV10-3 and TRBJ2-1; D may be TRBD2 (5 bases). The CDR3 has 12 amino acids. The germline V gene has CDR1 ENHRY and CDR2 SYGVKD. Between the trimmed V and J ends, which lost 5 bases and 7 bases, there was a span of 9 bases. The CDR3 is CAISTGDNEQFF. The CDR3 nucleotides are TGTGCCATCAGTACCGGGGATAATGAGCAGTTCTTC.